This TCR beta chain is from a study of blood T cell repertoires in COVID-19. Whole-study context: Both acute and convalescent COVID-19 samples were obtained from the United States, Italy and Spain.

V was clipped by 1 base and J by 0 bases; unmatched bases: 5. This CDR3 has 16 residues. Germline V CDR1 and CDR2: MNHEY, SMNVEV (reference sequence). Assay used: immunoSEQ multiplex PCR; TCRdb lists only in-frame clones, some missing. The sample consists of some 250,000 clones, 70% to 85% of them appearing once. Concerning this clone: This sample includes further DNA sequences coding for the same CDR3.

Source material: PBMCs or T cells enriched from blood (not recorded which). The genes are TRBV27 and TRBJ2-5, with 7 bases aligning to TRBD2. This clonotype was sampled from a man in his forties who had recovered from COVID-19. CDR3: CASSLLAGGNQETQYF. The CDR3 DNA follows: TGTGCCAGCAGTTTATTAGCCGGGGGGAACCAAGAGACCCAGTACTTC.